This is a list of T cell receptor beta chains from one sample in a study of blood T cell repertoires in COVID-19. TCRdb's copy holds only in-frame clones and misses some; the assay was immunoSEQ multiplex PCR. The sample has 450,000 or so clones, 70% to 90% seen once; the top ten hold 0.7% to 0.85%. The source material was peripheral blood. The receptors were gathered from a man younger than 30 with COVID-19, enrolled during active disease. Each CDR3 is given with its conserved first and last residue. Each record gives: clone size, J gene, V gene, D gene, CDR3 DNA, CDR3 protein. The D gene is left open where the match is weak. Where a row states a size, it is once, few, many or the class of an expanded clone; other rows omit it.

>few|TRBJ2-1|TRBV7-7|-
TGTGCCAGCAGCCCCGATGTGCGGAGCTCCTACAATGAGCAGTTCTTC
CASSPDVRSSYNEQFF
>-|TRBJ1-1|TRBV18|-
TGTGCCAGCTCACCTCGGGGGGGTAGGAACACTGAAGCTTTCTTT
CASSPRGGRNTEAFF
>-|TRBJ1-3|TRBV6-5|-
TGTGCCAGCAGTTCGGGGGGAATCTCTGGAAACACCATATATTTT
CASSSGGISGNTIYF
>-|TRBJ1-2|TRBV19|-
TGTGCCAGTAAACACGAACCGGGACTAGGCGGATATGGCTACACCTTC
CASKHEPGLGGYGYTF
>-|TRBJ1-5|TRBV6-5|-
TGTGCCAGCAGCCCCCTTAAGGGAGGCAATCAGCCCCAGCATTTT
CASSPLKGGNQPQHF
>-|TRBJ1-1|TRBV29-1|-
TGCAGCGTTATCAATTGGAACACTGAAGCTTTCTTT
CSVINWNTEAFF
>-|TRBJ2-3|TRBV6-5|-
TGTGCCAGCAGTTACTCTGTATTCGGACTAGATACGCAGTATTTT
CASSYSVFGLDTQYF
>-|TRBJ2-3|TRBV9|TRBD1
TGTGCCAGCAGCGTAAGGGGACAGGCGAGCACAGATACGCAGTATTTT
CASSVRGQASTDTQYF
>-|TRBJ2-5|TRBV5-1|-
TGCGCCAGCAGCACGAACGGCAGGTCCGAGACCCAGTACTTC
CASSTNGRSETQYF
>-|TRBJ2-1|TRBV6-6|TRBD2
TGTGCCAGCAGACGAGGCGGGGGGGCCCTCTACAATGAGCAGTTCTTC
CASRRGGGALYNEQFF
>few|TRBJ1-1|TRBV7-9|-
TGTGCCAGCAGCCCCCCGGGGGGTGTTTTAGGCACTGAAGCTTTCTTT
CASSPPGGVLGTEAFF
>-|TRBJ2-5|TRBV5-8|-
TGTGCCAGCAGCTTGGCTATGGTGGAGACCCAGTACTTC
CASSLAMVETQYF
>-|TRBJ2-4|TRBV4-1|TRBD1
TGCGCCAGCAGCCAGGAGGGGACAGGAGCTCAGTACTTC
CASSQEGTGAQYF
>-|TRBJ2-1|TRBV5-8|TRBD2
TGTGCCAGCAGCTTCGCGGGAGGGTCCTACAATGAGCAGTTCTTC
CASSFAGGSYNEQFF
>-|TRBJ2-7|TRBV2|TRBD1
TGTGCCAGCACCCTGACAGGGGGCTCCTACGAGCAGTACTTC
CASTLTGGSYEQYF
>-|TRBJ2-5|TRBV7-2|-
TGTGCCAGCAGCTTAGCGAGGTCCCGGGAGACCCAGTACTTC
CASSLARSRETQYF